This TCR beta chain is drawn from a study of T cells in Graves' hyperthyroidism and ophthalmopathy. Findings of the study overall: It was a median 6.5 months before onset that the model predicted ophthalmopathy. From stable hyperthyroidism, ophthalmopathy was separated by a 13 V-J model.

Every diagnosis used clinical symptoms, serum thyroxine and TRAb, thyroid ultrasound and orbital computed tomography. PBMCs stemmed from around 10 ml fresh peripheral blood. The CDR3 has 14 residues. Looked up from germline, CDR1 is SGHAT and CDR2 is FQNNGV. Losses at the gene ends were 5 bases for V and 6 bases for J; bases not matched to a gene: 6. Amplified regions were TCR beta CDR3 sequences from RNA transcripts. HTBI primers were used for first-round RT-PCR of the TCR CDR3. One entry per CDR3 protein, called by TCRdb with MiXCR from the multiplex PCR reads. Of 300,000 to 350,000 distinct CDR3 sequences listed, about a sixth are singletons. Comment on this clonotype: Its matching antigen is unknown.

This sequence was found in a woman aged 40 to 50 with Graves' ophthalmopathy. Material for sequencing was blood. J is TRBJ1-2 and V is TRBV11-2, with 10 bases aligning to TRBD1. CDR3 nucleotide sequence: TGTGCCAGCAGCGACCGGGACAGGGGAAATGGCTACACCTTC. This translates into CASSDRDRGNGYTF. The full variable domain, in which reference TRBV11-2 and TRBJ1-2 provide the parts outside the CDR3, is EAGVAQSPRYKIIEKRQSVAFWCNPISGHATLYWYQQILGQGPKLLIQFQNNGVVDDSQLPKDRFSAERLKGVDSTLKIQPAKLEDSAVYLCASSDRDRGNGYTFGSGTRLTVV.